Sequencing of this T cell receptor beta chain was carried out in a study of early T cells in non-severe SARS-CoV-2 infection. This clonotype was counted a few times. TCRdb independently ran MiXCR on the 5' RACE reads; one entry per CDR3 protein. Of around 40,000 distinct CDR3 sequences in the sample, roughly 10% were seen once. Trimming left V 1 base short and J 2 bases short, with 16 bases between. In germline, CDR1 is DFQATT, CDR2 SNEGSKA (reference sequence). The CDR3 sequence is 16 residues long. Material for sequencing was whole blood. The TCR was taken from an adult who was a healthcare worker with PCR-confirmed SARS-CoV-2 infection or an uninfected control (not recorded which). The chain employs TRBV20-1 and TRBJ2-3; D not resolved. The CDR3 protein is CSARGGLLGPTDTQYF. Here the CDR3 DNA reads TGCAGTGCTAGAGGGGGATTGCTAGGGCCCACAGATACGCAGTATTTT.